These 13 T cell receptor beta chains originate from one sample sequenced in a study of blood T cells in healthy people across ages. A second PCR, run for about 7 to 11 cycles, used a sample-barcoded 5' primer plus a J-beta primer mix. Via MiXCR, TCRdb re-called the 5' RACE reads, giving one row per CDR3 protein. The table lists 850,000 to 1,300,000 distinct CDR3 sequences, under 45% of them singletons. The sequenced material came from blood. These receptors all stem from a woman aged 55-69 years in good health.

This chain links TRBV28 with TRBJ2-1, with 11 bases matching TRBD2. CDR3 length equals 16 residues. The germline gives CDR1 MDHEN, CDR2 SYDVKM. After removal of 6 bases from V and 3 bases from J, the junction contained 7 bases not matched to a gene. The CDR3 DNA sequence: TGTGCCAGCAGCCCCTTAGCGGGAGGGGGCTACAATGAGCAGTTCTTC. This gives the protein CASSPLAGGGYNEQFF.

This clonotype was seen only a few times. The chain is built from TRBV3-1 and TRBJ2-7; TRBD2 agrees at 9 bases. CDR3 length equals 15 residues. V lost 3 bases to trimming and J lost 5 bases; unmatched junction nucleotides: 8. Germline CDR1 is LGHDT and CDR2 is YNNKEL (reference sequence). The CDR3 sequence is CASSQDSGRHDEQYF. CDR3 nucleotides: TGTGCCAGCAGCCAGGACAGCGGGAGGCATGACGAGCAGTACTTC.

This clonotype has just a few counts. In nucleotides, the CDR3 is TGTGCCAGCAGCCTAGTTCGGCAGGGGGCCGGAGAGCAGTACTTC. Its translation is CASSLVRQGAGEQYF. The chain links TRBV11-2 to TRBJ2-7; 8 nucleotides agree with TRBD1. The germline CDR1 and CDR2 sequences are SGHAT and FQNNGV. Germline trimming cut 5 bases from V and 7 bases from J; bases unmatched to any gene: 13. The CDR3 length is 15 residues.

Of note for this clonotype: The junction differs from germline at one of its ends, possibly a read error. CDR3 in amino acids: CASSLGQPGQTYNEQFF. DNA for the CDR3: TGTGCCAGCAGCTTAGGACAACCGGGACAGACCTACAATGAGCAGTTCTTC. The gene calls are TRBV12-3 or TRBV12-4 and TRBJ2-1, with 7 bases fitting TRBD1. The CDR3 has 17 residues.

This chain connects TRBV20-1 to TRBJ2-5; D is uncertain. Between the trimmed V and J ends, which lost 0 bases and 5 bases, there was a span of 13 bases. Germline CDR1 is DFQATT and CDR2 is SNEGSKA (reference sequence). The CDR3 has 14 residues. CDR3 sequence (DNA): TGCAGTGCTAGAGATCGAGGCAATGCGGAGACCCAGTACTTC. It specifies CSARDRGNAETQYF.

This chain joins TRBV4-1 and TRBJ1-5; D may be TRBD1 (6 bases). Germline values: CDR1 MGHRA, CDR2 YSYEKL. The CDR3 extends over 16 amino acids. The V end was cut by 0 bases, the J end by 9 bases, with 18 bases between. CDR3 sequence reads: CASSQEPLGGLGPQHF. The CDR3 bases are TGCGCCAGCAGCCAAGAGCCCTTGGGGGGCTTGGGGCCCCAGCATTTT.

This clonotype came up a few times. The chain carries TRBV11-3 and TRBJ2-1; D possibly corresponds to TRBD1 (6 bases). The CDR3 contains 12 residues. V shed 5 bases and J shed 6 bases, with 8 bases lying between them. CDR1 and CDR2 from the germline V gene are SGHNT and YENEEA. The CDR3 spells CASSRDTNEQFF. The CDR3 nucleotides read TGTGCCAGCAGCCGGGACACCAATGAGCAGTTCTTC.

In its sample, this clonotype was seen many times. J is TRBJ1-2 and V is TRBV6-2 or TRBV6-3, with TRBD1 matching 11 bases. V shed 7 bases and J 3 bases; nucleotides not matched to a gene: 4. The CDR3 loop spans 14 amino acids. Germline V gene sequence: CDR1 MNHEY, CDR2 SVGEGT. Here the CDR3 DNA reads TGTGCCAGCATCGGGACAGGGGGGGACTATGGCTACACCTTC. Its translation: CASIGTGGDYGYTF.

The rearrangement links TRBV10-3 to TRBJ2-1; 10 nucleotides align to TRBD1. J gave up 9 bases and V 6 bases, and 11 bases lay outside the gene matches. This CDR3 has 15 amino acids. Germline V gene sequence: CDR1 ENHRY, CDR2 SYGVKD. The CDR3 DNA is TGTGCCATCAGCGCCGGGACAGGGGTATCACGTGAGCAGTTCTTC. Protein sequence: CAISAGTGVSREQFF.

This clonotype has only a few counts. The chain recombines TRBV27 with TRBJ2-7; a possible D gene is TRBD2 (6 bases). This CDR3 region has 15 residues. CDR1 MNHEY and CDR2 SMNVEV come from the germline V gene (reference sequence). Trimming cost V 5 bases and J 2 bases, with 16 bases left between them. CDR3 nucleotides: TGTGCCAGCAGTCTCCAACTAGCAGCCACCTACGAGCAGTACTTC. Its protein product is CASSLQLAATYEQYF.

The chain joins TRBV4-2 to TRBJ2-7, with TRBD1 matching over 8 bases. CDR1 and CDR2 (germline): LGHNA, YNFKEQ. This CDR3 contains 18 residues. With V trimmed by 3 bases and J by 2 bases, 15 bases remained unmatched. The CDR3 DNA reads TGTGCCAGCAGCCACGGACAGGGAATCCTCGACCCCACCTACGAGCAGTACTTC. Protein: CASSHGQGILDPTYEQYF.

J is TRBJ2-7 and V is TRBV7-2; D is possibly TRBD2 (5 bases). Germline CDR1 reads SGHTA; CDR2 reads FQGNSA. The germline V and J ends were trimmed by 0 bases and 6 bases, with 15 bases remaining between them. The CDR3 loop spans 15 amino acids. The CDR3: CASSLATSTFLEQYF. The CDR3 DNA is TGTGCCAGCAGCTTAGCCACTAGTACATTTCTCGAGCAGTACTTC.

This clonotype was observed a few times. This chain links TRBV9 with TRBJ2-1; D remains unclear. Per the germline V gene, CDR1 is SGDLS and CDR2 is YYNGEE. Trimming shortened V by 3 bases and J by 10 bases, and 17 bases separated the two germline ends. CDR3 length: 14 amino acids. The CDR3: CASSGVQPLGEQFF. CDR3 nucleotide sequence: TGTGCCAGCAGCGGAGTACAGCCGCTAGGCGAGCAGTTCTTC.